The following is a T cell receptor beta chain sequence with its context. Its matching antigen is unknown. The data were obtained in a study of cytomegalovirus exposure and HLA in healthy donors. Broader study findings: Later analysis indicated greater clonal expansion among HLA-associated TCR beta chains than among equally common other chains.

CDR1 SGHKS and CDR2 YYEKEE come from the germline V gene (reference sequence). CDR3 length: 11 amino acids. V trimming: 4 bases; J trimming: 9 bases; junction bases outside the gene matches: 4. The PCR used 60 Vbeta and 13 Jbeta primers. Original processing methods: An analysis that came later counted 73 million or so unique TCR beta chains, around 12 million shared. Sequencing used immunoSEQ multiplex PCR; TCRdb keeps in-frame clones, though not all of them. Clonal size and the V and J genes are those of that table, whereas D and trimming came from the DNA. The sample shows 100,000 to 150,000 clones, over 75% of them seen only once.

This sequence was found in a boy between 10 and 17 years old in good health and CMV-seronegative. Sequenced input: PBMCs. The chain uses TRBV5-5 and TRBJ2-7, with 7 bases fitting TRBD1. CDR3 loop: CASSLDRAQYF. As DNA, the CDR3 is TGTGCCAGCAGCCTTGACAGGGCGCAGTACTTC.